One sample yielded the 24 T cell receptor beta chains listed below, sequenced in a study of breast tumors, draining lymph nodes, adjacent tissues. Breast cancer patients provided tissue from their axillary draining lymph nodes. TCRdb reprocessed the multiplex PCR reads with MiXCR, giving one entry per CDR3 protein. Among 150,000 to 200,000 distinct CDR3 sequences, 30% to 35% were seen once, and the ten largest hold around 4%. What was sequenced was axillary lymph node tissue. The receptors were sampled from a female donor with breast cancer. Some clones in this sample may be carry-over from other donors' samples.

V and J are TRBV4-1 and TRBJ2-2; a possible D gene is TRBD2 (6 bases). CDR3 length: 11 amino acids. V was clipped by 7 bases and J by 8 bases, with 8 bases between them. Germline lookup yields CDR1 MGHRA and CDR2 YSYEKL. This CDR3 is CASMAGGELFF. Written as DNA, the CDR3 is TGCGCCAGCATGGCGGGAGGGGAGCTGTTTTTT.

The CDR3 sequence: CASRHGLAGGGELFF. Written as DNA, the CDR3 is TGTGCCAGCAGACACGGACTAGCGGGGGGCGGGGAGCTGTTTTTT. V gene TRBV11-3 combines with J gene TRBJ2-2, with 14 nucleotides matching TRBD2. The CDR3 is 15 amino acids. V dropped 6 bases and J dropped 7; count of bases not matched to a gene: 4. Germline V lookup: CDR1 SGHNT, CDR2 YENEEA.

With respect to this clonotype: The junction shows a germline mismatch at one end, possibly a read error. The chain links TRBV7-8 to TRBJ1-6, with D unresolved. Germline CDR1 and CDR2: SGHVS and FQNEAQ. The CDR3 extends over 14 amino acids. The CDR3 DNA is TGTGCCAGTAGCACCCGGGAGGCTAATTCACCCCCCCACTTT. Translating gives CASSTREANSPPHF.

A word on this clonotype: This sequence may be a read error, since a much larger clone differs from it by one base. CDR3 nucleotides: TGTGCCAGCAGTCCCGCGCTAGCTGGAACAGATACGCAGTATTTT. It encodes CASSPALAGTDTQYF. This sequence joins TRBV6-2 or TRBV6-3 and TRBJ2-3; perhaps TRBD2 as D (5 bases). Trimming removed 5 bases from V and 3 bases from J, with 15 bases in between. The CDR3 runs to 15 residues. CDR1 is MNHEY, CDR2 SVGEGT, per germline.

A few counts support this clonotype. The rearrangement uses TRBV5-1 and TRBJ1-1, with 8 nucleotides matching TRBD1. CDR3 length equals 13 residues. V gave up 6 bases and J gave up 5 bases; unmatched junction bases: 6. Germline CDR1 reads SGHRS; CDR2 reads YFSETQ. This CDR3 reads CASTAGGVTEAFF. The CDR3 DNA reads as TGCGCCAGCACGGCAGGGGGCGTTACTGAAGCTTTCTTT.

This clonotype was counted ten times or more. V gene TRBV19 combines with J gene TRBJ2-1; D unclear. The CDR3 is 12 residues long. CDR1 and CDR2 from the germline V gene are LNHDA and SQIVND (reference sequence). V was trimmed by 4 bases and J by 6 bases, leaving 7 bases between them. The CDR3 reads CASSTPANEQFF. The CDR3 region has the DNA TGTGCCAGTAGTACCCCGGCCAATGAGCAGTTCTTC.

As for this clonotype: Relative to the germline gene, one junction end is altered; a read error may explain this. The CDR3 nucleotides are TGTGCCAGCAGCCCCGACAGGGGGTGGACCGGGGAGCTGGTTTTT. Translated, it gives CASSPDRGWTGELVF. The chain recombines TRBV25-1 with TRBJ2-2; the match to TRBD1 covers 9 bases. This CDR3 has 15 amino acids. In germline, CDR1 is MGHDK, CDR2 SYGVNS.

In its sample, this clonotype was seen many times. The rearrangement links TRBV19 to TRBJ1-6; 7 nucleotides line up with TRBD1. Germline trimming cut 8 bases from V and 16 bases from J; bases unmatched to any gene: 8. This CDR3 contains 11 residues. Germline V gene lookup returns CDR1 LNHDA and CDR2 SQIVND (reference sequence). The CDR3 DNA is TGTGCCAGTGGACCCGGGACAGTGCTCCACTTT. This gives the protein CASGPGTVLHF.

V usage is TRBV7-9 and J usage is TRBJ2-1; 7 bases fit TRBD1. Germline CDR1 SEHNR, CDR2 FQNEAQ (reference sequence). The CDR3 is 20 amino acids. V was clipped by 4 bases and J by 4 bases; unmatched bases: 22. This CDR3 is CASSSLDGTENYEQYNEQFF. The CDR3 DNA sequence: TGTGCCAGCAGCTCCCTGGACGGGACAGAAAACTACGAGCAGTACAATGAGCAGTTCTTC.

The rearrangement uses TRBV5-1 and TRBJ1-1; perhaps TRBD1 as D (5 bases). The V end lost 7 bases, the J end lost 3 bases, and 13 bases lay between the germline ends. In germline, CDR1 is SGHRS, CDR2 YFSETQ. The CDR3 covers 13 residues. CDR3 residues: CASAKQDDTEAFF. For the CDR3, the DNA is TGCGCCAGCGCCAAACAGGACGACACTGAAGCTTTCTTT.

The CDR3 nucleotides read TGTGCCACCAGCAGAGACAGGGGTAATTCACCCCTCCACTTT. Translated: CATSRDRGNSPLHF. The gene calls are TRBV15 and TRBJ1-6, with D possibly being TRBD1 (6 bases). CDR1 and CDR2 (germline): LNHNV, YYDKDF (reference sequence). The CDR3 contains 14 residues. V lost 0 bases to trimming and J lost 6 bases, with 6 bases between them.

A remark on this clonotype: A much larger clonotype is one base distant, so this may be a read error. The CDR3 end shows no conserved phenylalanine or tryptophan, and so a read error is likely. This chain joins TRBV7-9 and TRBJ1-6, with D perhaps matching TRBD1 (5 bases). The CDR3 totals 14 residues. The germline gives CDR1 SEHNR, CDR2 FQNEAQ (reference sequence). V was pared by 5 bases and J by 6 bases, with 11 bases between. The CDR3 loop reads CASSPDTGNSPLHL. CDR3 in DNA: TGTGCCAGCAGCCCGGACACTGGTAATTCACCCCTCCACCTT.

CDR3 region: CASSQPNTIYF. CDR3 DNA sequence: TGTGCCAGCAGCCAACCCAACACCATATATTTT. This chain connects TRBV3-1 to TRBJ1-3, with D unresolved. There are 11 residues in the CDR3. Germline V gives CDR1 LGHDT, CDR2 YNNKEL (reference sequence). Between the trimmed V and J ends, which lost 2 bases and 7 bases, there was a span of 3 bases.

This chain joins TRBV27 and TRBJ2-5; no clear D. Germline CDR1 reads MNHEY; CDR2 reads SMNVEV (reference sequence). CDR3 length: 14 residues. V lost 3 bases, J lost 2 bases, and 10 bases lay in between. CDR3 loop: CASSFRRIQETQYF. The CDR3, as DNA: TGTGCCAGCAGTTTTAGGCGAATACAAGAGACCCAGTACTTC.

The rearrangement links TRBV2 to TRBJ1-5, with 8 bases matching TRBD1. Losses at the gene ends were 5 bases for V and 3 bases for J; bases not matched to a gene: 9. Per the germline V gene, CDR1 is SNHLY and CDR2 is FYNNEI. There are 16 residues in the CDR3. This chain's CDR3 is CASSHGQGLYNQPQHF. The CDR3 nucleotides read TGTGCCAGCAGTCATGGACAGGGACTCTACAATCAGCCCCAGCATTTT.

This chain connects TRBV20-1 to TRBJ2-2; 10 bases align to TRBD2. The V segment lost 1 base and the J segment 4 bases; nucleotides outside the gene matches: 9. This CDR3 is 17 amino acids long. Per the germline V gene, CDR1 is DFQATT and CDR2 is SNEGSKA (reference sequence). CDR3 protein: CSARVPLAGGITGELFF. In DNA form, the CDR3 reads TGCAGTGCTAGAGTTCCTTTAGCGGGAGGTATCACCGGGGAGCTGTTTTTT.

The rearrangement uses TRBV2 and TRBJ1-1; D is unresolved. Trimming left V 6 bases short and J 1 base short, with 12 bases between. This CDR3 is 14 amino acids long. Germline CDR1 and CDR2: SNHLY and FYNNEI. The CDR3 DNA sequence: TGTGCCAGCAGCCAAGAACACGGGAACACTGAAGCTTTCTTT. Translated: CASSQEHGNTEAFF.

This clonotype was detected many times. The chain employs TRBV10-1 and TRBJ2-5; TRBD1 or TRBD2 may be the D gene (6 bases each). Trimming took off 2 bases at V and 3 bases at J, with 10 bases between the two ends. Germline V CDR1 and CDR2: WNHNN, SYGVQD (reference sequence). The CDR3 is 14 amino acids. CDR3 in amino acids: CASSEGGGEETQYF. Here the CDR3 DNA reads TGCGCCAGCAGTGAGGGGGGCGGGGAAGAGACCCAGTACTTC.

This chain joins TRBV28 and TRBJ2-7, with D perhaps TRBD2 (5 bases). Germline CDR1 reads MDHEN; CDR2 reads SYDVKM. Deletions cut 1 base from V and 3 bases from J, with 13 bases between. There are 15 residues in the CDR3. CDR3 region: CASSLFAEAYYEQYF. CDR3 coding DNA: TGTGCCAGCAGTTTATTCGCGGAGGCCTACTACGAGCAGTACTTC.

This clonotype was detected ten times or more. The chain joins TRBV6-6 to TRBJ1-2, with TRBD1 as a possible D gene (5 bases). Between the trimmed V and J ends, which lost 2 bases and 10 bases, there was a span of 14 bases. Germline assignment: CDR1 MNHNY and CDR2 SVGAGI (reference sequence). This CDR3 has 13 amino acids. CDR3 in DNA: TGTGCCAGCAGTTACGAAGGGGTTGGTGTCTACACCTTC. This encodes CASSYEGVGVYTF.

This clonotype was found a few times. With a much larger clone just one base away, this may be a read error. The rearrangement links TRBV5-4 to TRBJ1-6; D is unclear. This CDR3 is 15 amino acids long. The germline gives CDR1 SGHNT, CDR2 YYREEE (reference sequence). V was shortened by 1 base and J by 8 bases, with 13 bases between the two germline ends. The CDR3: CASSLYVAPYSPLHF. CDR3 coding DNA: TGTGCCAGCAGCTTGTATGTAGCGCCCTATTCACCCCTCCACTTT.

This clonotype has a count of ten or more. The J gene is TRBJ2-1, the V gene TRBV15, with TRBD2 identical over 10 bases. After removal of 2 bases from V and 2 bases from J, the junction contained 3 bases not matched to a gene. Germline-derived CDR1 and CDR2 are LNHNV and YYDKDF (reference sequence). The CDR3 runs 16 residues. DNA of the CDR3: TGTGCCACCAGCAGACAAGCGGGAGGGCCCTACAATGAGCAGTTCTTC. This codes for CATSRQAGGPYNEQFF.

This chain links TRBV27 with TRBJ1-4; the D gene is possibly TRBD1 (5 bases). The CDR3 contains 13 residues. With 2 bases removed from V and 14 bases from J, the gap between germline ends came to 15 bases. Germline-derived CDR1 and CDR2 are MNHEY and SMNVEV (reference sequence). The CDR3 reads CASSLKFRGGLFF. DNA of the CDR3: TGTGCCAGCAGTTTAAAGTTCCGCGGGGGGCTGTTTTTT.

This clonotype was counted at least ten times. The chain links TRBV30 to TRBJ1-4, with 7 positions matching TRBD1. The CDR3 is 13 amino acids. Germline V gives CDR1 GTSNPN, CDR2 SVGIG (reference sequence). V shed 4 bases, J shed 7 bases, and the junction held 6 bases outside the gene matches. The CDR3 here is CAWKVGGCEKLFF. The CDR3 nucleotides read TGTGCCTGGAAGGTAGGGGGCTGTGAAAAACTGTTTTTT.